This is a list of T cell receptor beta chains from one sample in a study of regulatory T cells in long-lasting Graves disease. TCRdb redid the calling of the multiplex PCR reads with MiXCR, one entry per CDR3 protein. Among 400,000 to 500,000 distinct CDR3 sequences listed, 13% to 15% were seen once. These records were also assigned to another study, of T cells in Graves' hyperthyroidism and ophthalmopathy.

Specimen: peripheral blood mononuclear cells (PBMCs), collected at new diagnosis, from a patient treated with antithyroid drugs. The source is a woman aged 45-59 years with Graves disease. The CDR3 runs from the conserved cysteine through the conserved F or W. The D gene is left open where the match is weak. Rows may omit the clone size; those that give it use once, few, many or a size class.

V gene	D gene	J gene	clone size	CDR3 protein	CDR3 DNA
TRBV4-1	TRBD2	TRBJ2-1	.	CASSQLAVVINEQFF	TGCGCCAGCAGCCAACTAGCGGTAGTTATCAATGAGCAGTTCTTC
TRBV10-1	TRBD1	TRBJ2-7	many	CASSESYRGEQYF	TGCGCCAGCAGTGAGTCGTACAGGGGCGAGCAGTACTTC
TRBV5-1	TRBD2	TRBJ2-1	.	CASSSWTSGSSVGNEQFF	TGCGCCAGCAGCTCATGGACTAGCGGGAGTTCGGTAGGCAATGAGCAGTTCTTC
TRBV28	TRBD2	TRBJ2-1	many	CASSDVQLAGVENEQFF	TGTGCCAGCAGTGACGTCCAACTAGCGGGAGTTGAGAATGAGCAGTTCTTC
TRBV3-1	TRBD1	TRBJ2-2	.	CASKTVTGGNTGELFF	TGTGCCAGCAAGACCGTGACAGGGGGGAACACCGGGGAGCTGTTTTTT
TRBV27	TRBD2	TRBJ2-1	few	CASKVFGLAGYNEQFF	TGTGCCAGCAAAGTCTTCGGACTAGCGGGTTACAATGAGCAGTTCTTC
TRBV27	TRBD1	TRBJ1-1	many	CASSKTGKTEAFF	TGTGCCAGCAGTAAGACAGGGAAGACTGAAGCTTTCTTT
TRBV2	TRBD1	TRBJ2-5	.	CASARGRETQYF	TGTGCCAGCGCCAGGGGGCGAGAGACCCAGTACTTC
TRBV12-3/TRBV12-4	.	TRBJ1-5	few	CASTWGNQPQHF	TGTGCCAGCACCTGGGGAAATCAGCCCCAGCATTTT
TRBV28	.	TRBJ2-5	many	CASSFIGVGETQYF	TGTGCCAGCAGTTTCATCGGGGTGGGAGAGACCCAGTACTTC
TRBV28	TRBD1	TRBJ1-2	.	CASSSQTGTVYGYTF	TGTGCCAGCAGTTCCCAAACTGGGACAGTCTATGGCTACACCTTC
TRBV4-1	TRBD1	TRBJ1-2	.	CASSQGQGAYGYTF	TGTGCCAGCAGCCAGGGACAGGGGGCCTATGGCTACACCTTC
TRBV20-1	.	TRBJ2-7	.	CSARYRPYEQYF	TGCAGTGCTAGGTACAGACCCTACGAGCAGTACTTC
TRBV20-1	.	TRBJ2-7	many	CSARDTGSYEQYF	TGCAGTGCTAGAGATACTGGCTCCTACGAGCAGTACTTC
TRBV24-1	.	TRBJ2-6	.	CATSAPSSGANVLTF	TGTGCCACCAGTGCCCCCAGCTCTGGGGCCAACGTCCTGACTTTC
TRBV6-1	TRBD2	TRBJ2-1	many	CASRGLAGVGYEQFF	TGTGCCAGCAGGGGACTAGCGGGAGTAGGGTATGAGCAGTTCTTC
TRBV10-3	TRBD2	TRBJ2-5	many	CAISEQREARETQYF	TGTGCCATCAGTGAACAGCGGGAGGCAAGGGAGACCCAGTACTTC
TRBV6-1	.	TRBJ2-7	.	CASSTLTGRNEQYF	TGTGCCAGCAGTACCCTGACAGGGAGGAACGAGCAGTACTTC
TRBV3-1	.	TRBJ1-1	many	CASSQESANTEAFF	TGTGCCAGCAGCCAAGAGTCAGCAAACACTGAAGCTTTCTTT
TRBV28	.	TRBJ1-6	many	CASSKTGRSSPLHF	TGTGCCAGCAGTAAAACAGGGAGGAGTTCACCCCTCCACTTT
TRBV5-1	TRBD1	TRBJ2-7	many	CATAQTGQGNEQYF	TGCGCCACCGCTCAGACGGGACAGGGAAACGAGCAGTACTTC
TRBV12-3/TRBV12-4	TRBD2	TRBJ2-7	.	CANRLARPYEQYF	TGTGCCAACAGACTAGCGCGCCCCTACGAGCAGTACTTC
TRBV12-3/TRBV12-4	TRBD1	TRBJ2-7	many	CASRAGTGFYEQHF	TGTGCCAGCAGAGCCGGGACAGGGTTCTACGAGCAGCACTTC
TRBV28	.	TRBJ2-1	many	CASSFASSSAPTRDRDDEQFF	TGTGCCAGCAGTTTCGCGTCCTCCTCCGCCCCGACGCGGGATCGTGACGATGAGCAGTTCTTC
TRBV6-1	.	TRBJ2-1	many	CASSGVGGARLSYNEQFF	TGTGCCAGCAGTGGGGTGGGGGGGGCCCGCCTCTCCTACAATGAGCAGTTCTTC
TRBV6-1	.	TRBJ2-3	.	CASSEDSLLDVDTQYF	TGTGCCAGCAGTGAGGACAGTTTATTAGATGTAGATACGCAGTATTTT
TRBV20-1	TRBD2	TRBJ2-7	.	CSAQSGRDGYEQYF	TGCAGTGCTCAAAGCGGGAGGGACGGCTACGAGCAGTACTTC
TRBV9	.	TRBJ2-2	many	CASSVEETQYTGELFF	TGTGCCAGCAGCGTAGAGGAAACACAGTACACCGGGGAGCTGTTTTTT
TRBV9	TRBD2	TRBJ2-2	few	CASSGRTSGSNTGELFF	TGTGCCAGCAGCGGACGGACTAGCGGGAGTAACACCGGGGAGCTGTTTTTT
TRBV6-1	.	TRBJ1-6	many	CASQDSSYNSPLHF	TGTGCCAGCCAGGACAGCTCCTATAATTCACCCCTCCACTTT
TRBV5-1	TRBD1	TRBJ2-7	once	CASSGQDPYEQYF	TGCGCCAGCAGCGGACAGGATCCCTACGAGCAGTACTTC
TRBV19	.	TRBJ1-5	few	CASSQGHRNQPQHF	TGTGCCAGTAGCCAGGGACACCGCAATCAGCCCCAGCATTTT
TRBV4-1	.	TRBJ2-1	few	CASTASPGASDYNEQFF	TGCGCCAGCACCGCAAGCCCCGGGGCTAGCGACTACAATGAGCAGTTCTTC
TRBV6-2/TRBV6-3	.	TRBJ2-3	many	CASSRPLGSYTDTQYF	TGTGCCAGCAGTCGGCCGCTGGGCTCATACACAGATACGCAGTATTTT
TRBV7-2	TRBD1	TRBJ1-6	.	CASSLAQTGDSPLHF	TGTGCCAGCAGCTTAGCGCAGACAGGGGATTCACCCCTCCACTTT
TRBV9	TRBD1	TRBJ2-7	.	CASSPRQGEGYEQYF	TGTGCCAGCAGCCCCCGACAGGGCGAAGGATACGAGCAGTACTTC
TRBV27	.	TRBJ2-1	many	CASKIRDSPWDEQFF	TGTGCCAGCAAAATAAGGGACTCCCCGTGGGATGAGCAGTTCTTC
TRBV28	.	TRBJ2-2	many	CASSPPPGYTGELFF	TGTGCCAGCAGTCCCCCACCAGGATACACCGGGGAGCTGTTTTTT
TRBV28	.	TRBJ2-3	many	CASSSANTDTQYF	TGTGCCAGCAGTTCGGCTAACACAGATACGCAGTATTTT
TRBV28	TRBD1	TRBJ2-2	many	CASSSSGTANTGELFF	TGTGCCAGCAGTTCCTCCGGGACAGCTAACACCGGGGAGCTGTTTTTT
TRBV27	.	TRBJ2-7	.	CASSSHDSEYEQYF	TGTGCCAGTTCCTCTCACGACAGTGAATACGAGCAGTACTTC
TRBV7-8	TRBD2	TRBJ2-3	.	CASSDGLSAGEVDTQYF	TGTGCCAGCTCTGACGGTCTATCGGCGGGAGAGGTGGATACGCAGTATTTT
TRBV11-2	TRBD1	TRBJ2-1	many	CASSSDRGSYNEQFF	TGTGCCAGCAGCTCCGACAGGGGCTCCTACAATGAGCAGTTCTTC
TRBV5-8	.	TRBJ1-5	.	CASSRVGGNNQPQHF	TGTGCCAGCAGCCGGGTCGGGGGGAACAATCAGCCCCAGCATTTT